One sample yielded the 27 T cell receptor beta chains listed below, sequenced in a study of OX40 agonist ivuxolimab in advanced cancers. TCRdb's copy holds only in-frame clones and misses some; the assay was immunoSEQ multiplex PCR. The sample has about 79,000 clones; under 90% are singletons. The source material was CD4+ or CD8+ T cells sorted from blood, sampled in a trial of the OX40 agonist ivuxolimab. Every receptor here comes from an adult with an advanced solid tumor such as melanoma, head and neck, liver or kidney cancer.

This clone was detected once. The genes are TRBV4-3 and TRBJ2-5; D remains unclear. Per the germline V gene, CDR1 is LGHNA and CDR2 is YSLEER. CDR3 length equals 16 residues. V dropped 1 base and J dropped 5 bases, with 17 bases sitting between them. The DNA of the CDR3 is TGCGCCAGCAGCCAAGGGGCAGTTGAGCGTGGGGAGACCCAGTACTTC. Translating gives CASSQGAVERGETQYF.

J is TRBJ2-7 and V is TRBV6-5; D possibly corresponds to TRBD2 (6 bases). Germline CDR1 MNHEY, CDR2 SVGAGI. V was clipped by 0 bases and J by 3 bases, with 15 bases between them. This CDR3 has 16 residues. The DNA of the CDR3 is TGTGCCAGCAGTTACTCGTCTAGCGTCAGTGGCTACGAGCAGTACTTC. Translating it yields CASSYSSSVSGYEQYF.

The CDR3 region has the DNA TGCGCCAGCAGCCCACAGGGCCGGGACAGCGGTAACTCTGGAAACACCATATATTTT. It yields the protein CASSPQGRDSGNSGNTIYF. The rearrangement joins TRBV5-1 to TRBJ1-3; TRBD1 matches 7 bases. The CDR3 is 19 residues long. V gave up 4 bases and J gave up 0 bases; unmatched junction bases: 16. Germline values: CDR1 SGHRS, CDR2 YFSETQ.

This chain joins TRBV30 and TRBJ1-5; 9 bases line up with TRBD1. This CDR3 comprises 15 residues. CDR1 and CDR2 (germline): GTSNPN, SVGIG (reference sequence). V was clipped by 1 base and J by 4 bases; unmatched bases: 5. The CDR3 DNA reads as TGTGCCTGGAGTGCCGGGACAGGGAAGAATCAGCCCCAGCATTTT. Its translation: CAWSAGTGKNQPQHF.

The chain joins TRBV7-2 to TRBJ2-4; D is uncertain. Trimming cost V 5 bases and J 1 base, with 6 bases left between them. Germline V CDR1 and CDR2: SGHTA, FQGNSA. CDR3 length: 13 residues. CDR3 DNA: TGTGCCAGCAGCCAGAATGCCAAAAACATTCAGTACTTC. Translated, it gives CASSQNAKNIQYF.

The gene calls are TRBV2 and TRBJ2-3; TRBD1 aligns across 7 bases. The V gene's germline CDR1 is SNHLY and CDR2 FYNNEI. The CDR3 runs to 15 residues. With V trimmed by 4 bases and J by 2 bases, 6 bases remained unmatched. CDR3 DNA sequence: TGTGCCAGCAGTGCGGAACAGGGGCCCACAGATACGCAGTATTTT. This sequence encodes CASSAEQGPTDTQYF.

Comments on this clone: Other DNA sequences from this sample encode an identical CDR3 as well. The chain joins TRBV28 to TRBJ2-7, with no clear D. With 6 bases removed from V and 0 bases from J, the gap between germline ends came to 15 bases. The CDR3 has 15 amino acids. The V gene's germline CDR1 is MDHEN and CDR2 SYDVKM. This CDR3 reads CASSRTPLGSYEQYF. The CDR3 DNA reads TGTGCCAGCAGCCGTACCCCCTTGGGCTCCTACGAGCAGTACTTC.

The rearrangement links TRBV6-1 to TRBJ2-5; D call uncertain. With 4 bases removed from V and 2 bases from J, the gap between germline ends came to 8 bases. CDR1 MNHNS and CDR2 SASEGT come from the germline V gene. There are 13 residues in the CDR3. Written as DNA, the CDR3 is TGTGCCAGCAGTGTTGGCCCACAAGAGACCCAGTACTTC. This sequence encodes CASSVGPQETQYF.

The chain employs TRBV11-1 and TRBJ2-3; D remains ambiguous. The V end lost 1 base, the J end lost 4 bases, and 6 bases lay between the germline ends. The germline V gene encodes CDR1 SGHAT and CDR2 FQDESV (reference sequence). CDR3 length: 13 amino acids. This chain's CDR3 is CASSLGSPDTQYF. Here the CDR3 DNA reads TGTGCCAGCAGCTTAGGGAGCCCAGATACGCAGTATTTT. The complete variable domain, with remaining parts taken from reference TRBV11-1 and TRBJ2-3, reads EAEVAQSPRYKITEKSQAVAFWCDPISGHATLYWYRQILGQGPELLVQFQDESVVDDSQLPKDRFSAERLKGVDSTLKIQPAELGDSAMYLCASSLGSPDTQYFGPGTRLTVL.

This clone has just one count. The V call is TRBV29-1, the J call TRBJ2-1; the match to TRBD1 covers 7 bases. The CDR3 is 15 residues long. CDR1 and CDR2 (germline): SQVTM, ANQGSEA. With 5 bases clipped from V and 4 bases from J, the junction kept 11 bases outside the gene matches. The CDR3 nucleotides are TGCAGCGTTCCCCGGCCAGGGGGTAATTACAATGAGCAGTTCTTC. Protein sequence: CSVPRPGGNYNEQFF.

The CDR3 is CASSKRDMVGRLSTGELFF. The CDR3 DNA reads as TGTGCCAGCAGCAAAAGGGACATGGTGGGGAGGTTAAGCACCGGGGAGCTGTTTTTT. V and J are TRBV9 and TRBJ2-2; D assignment may be TRBD1 or TRBD2 (6 bases each). The CDR3 runs to 19 residues. V lost 4 bases and J lost 4, with 26 bases in between. Per germline, CDR1 SGDLS and CDR2 YYNGEE.

The chain carries TRBV5-4 and TRBJ1-6; D remains ambiguous. The germline V and J ends were trimmed by 0 bases and 8 bases, with 12 bases remaining between them. Germline lookup yields CDR1 SGHNT and CDR2 YYREEE (reference sequence). The CDR3 runs 15 residues. CDR3 protein: CASSLAWGGDSPLHF. For the CDR3, the DNA is TGTGCCAGCAGCTTGGCCTGGGGTGGGGATTCACCCCTCCACTTT.

The chain is built from TRBV6-1 and TRBJ1-1, with 11 nucleotides matching TRBD1. The CDR3 is made up of 15 amino acids. V was pared by 5 bases and J by 4 bases, with 6 bases of the junction left unmatched. Per germline, CDR1 MNHNS and CDR2 SASEGT. For the CDR3, the DNA is TGTGCCAGCAGTTGGACAGGGGGCCCGAGCACTGAAGCTTTCTTT. It encodes CASSWTGGPSTEAFF.

This chain connects TRBV28 to TRBJ2-2, with 9 bases identical to TRBD2. The junction had 4 bases not matched to a gene; V was cut back by 5 bases and J by 3 bases. The CDR3 has 15 amino acids. Germline assignment: CDR1 MDHEN and CDR2 SYDVKM. The CDR3 sequence: CASSATSGYTGELFF. CDR3 nucleotides: TGTGCCAGCAGTGCCACTAGCGGGTACACCGGGGAGCTGTTTTTT.

The gene calls are TRBV18 and TRBJ1-1, with D tentatively TRBD1 (5 bases). Germline CDR1 reads KGHSH; CDR2 reads LQKENI. This CDR3 spans 15 amino acids. Deletions cut 2 bases from V and 1 base from J, with 11 bases between. In nucleotides, the CDR3 is TGTGCCAGCTCACCAGGGGACGGTGGGAACACTGAAGCTTTCTTT. Translation gives CASSPGDGGNTEAFF.

This clone occurred a few times. V and J are TRBV7-2 and TRBJ1-1; tentative D call: TRBD1 (5 bases). This CDR3 comprises 15 residues. Germline V CDR1 and CDR2: SGHTA, FQGNSA. The V and J ends lost 8 bases and 3 bases respectively, with 19 bases between them. CDR3 sequence (DNA): TGTGCCAGCCGTCGATGGGGCAGGGCGGACACTGAAGCTTTCTTT. Translating it yields CASRRWGRADTEAFF.

V is TRBV7-9 and J is TRBJ2-3; TRBD1 matches at 7 bases. There are 14 residues in the CDR3. Unmatched junction bases numbered 8, after V lost 10 bases and J lost 1 base. Germline-derived CDR1 and CDR2 are SEHNR and FQNEAQ (reference sequence). The CDR3, as DNA: TGTGCCATACAGGGGACATTCGGCACAGATACGCAGTATTTT. It yields the protein CAIQGTFGTDTQYF.

The genes are TRBV30 and TRBJ1-3; possible D gene TRBD1, 6 bases. This CDR3 contains 15 residues. Germline CDR1 is GTSNPN and CDR2 is SVGIG (reference sequence). Trimming removed 3 bases at V and 4 bases at J, with 16 bases between. The CDR3 DNA follows: TGTGCCTGGAGGGATTACAGGGCCTTGGGAAACACCATATATTTT. Its protein is CAWRDYRALGNTIYF.

This sequence joins TRBV6-1 and TRBJ2-7, with 7 bases that match TRBD1. The CDR3 is 14 amino acids. Germline trimming cut 5 bases from V and 6 bases from J; bases unmatched to any gene: 10. CDR1 MNHNS and CDR2 SASEGT come from the germline V gene. CDR3 nucleotides: TGTGCCAGCAGTCAACCCTTCGACAGGGCCGAGCAGTACTTC. This sequence encodes CASSQPFDRAEQYF.

V gene TRBV5-1 combines with J gene TRBJ1-2; TRBD1 matches 7 bases. V lost 4 bases to trimming and J lost 6 bases; unmatched junction nucleotides: 15. This CDR3 is 16 amino acids long. The germline V gene has CDR1 SGHRS and CDR2 YFSETQ. CDR3 coding DNA: TGCGCCAGCAGCCTAAAGAGTACAGGGGCAAGGCATGGCTACACCTTC. It translates to CASSLKSTGARHGYTF.

This rearrangement joins TRBV12-5 to TRBJ2-1; TRBD1 matches at 7 bases. Germline V gives CDR1 LGHNT, CDR2 FRNRAP. Trimming at V came to 6 bases and at J to 4 bases, leaving 3 bases not matched to a gene. The CDR3 loop spans 13 amino acids. CDR3 DNA sequence: TGTGCTAGTGGGGGGACAGCTTACAATGAGCAGTTCTTC. Encoded protein: CASGGTAYNEQFF.

The chain recombines TRBV5-4 with TRBJ2-7; TRBD1 aligns across 12 bases. J lost 2 bases, V lost 4 bases, and 4 bases had no gene match. CDR1 SGHNT and CDR2 YYREEE come from the germline V gene (reference sequence). The CDR3 runs to 15 residues. CDR3 sequence: CASSRGQGATYEQYF. The CDR3 region has the DNA TGTGCCAGCAGCCGGGGACAGGGGGCAACCTACGAGCAGTACTTC.

The chain couples TRBV21-1 to TRBJ2-5; the table's D call, TRBD1, was not checked against the DNA. TRBV21-1 is flagged as a pseudogene. The CDR3 covers 14 residues. Here the CDR3 reads CASSDRTGAETQYF. CDR3 sequence (DNA): TGTGCCAGCAGCGATCGGACAGGGGCAGAGACCCAGTACTTC.

The rearrangement joins TRBV5-1 to TRBJ2-3; TRBD2 agrees at 10 bases. The CDR3 has 15 amino acids. V trimming: 5 bases; J trimming: 1 base; junction bases outside the gene matches: 4. Germline CDR1 SGHRS, CDR2 YFSETQ. The CDR3 loop reads CASRALAGGTDTQYF. The DNA for the CDR3 is TGCGCCAGCAGAGCCCTAGCGGGGGGCACAGATACGCAGTATTTT.

V and J are TRBV6-6 and TRBJ2-7; 11 nucleotides line up with TRBD2. After removal of 5 bases from V and 9 bases from J, the junction contained 15 bases not matched to a gene. CDR1 is MNHNY, CDR2 SVGAGI, per germline (reference sequence). The CDR3 contains 16 residues. CDR3 sequence (DNA): TGTGCCAGCAGTCGGCTAGCGGGGGGTCTGCTACGAGGGCAGTACTTC. It encodes CASSRLAGGLLRGQYF.

The chain recombines TRBV28 with TRBJ1-5; D possibly corresponds to TRBD1 (6 bases). Germline CDR1 is MDHEN and CDR2 is SYDVKM. The germline V and J ends were trimmed by 6 bases and 7 bases, with 16 bases remaining between them. The CDR3 totals 14 residues. The chain's CDR3 is CASRRTGSEQPQHF. CDR3 DNA: TGTGCCAGCAGGCGTACAGGGTCAGAGCAGCCCCAGCATTTT.

This clone came up a few times. The gene calls are TRBV7-3 and TRBJ2-3; D is unclear. In germline, CDR1 is SGHTA, CDR2 FQGTGA. There are 14 residues in the CDR3. Trimming stripped 1 base from V and 6 bases from J, with 11 bases between. The CDR3 region has the DNA TGTGCCAGCAGCTTAAGCCCGATAGGGGATACGCAGTATTTT. The encoded protein is CASSLSPIGDTQYF.